This T cell receptor (beta chain) was documented in a study of OX40 agonist ivuxolimab in advanced cancers. Study outcomes and limitations: More expanded clones were found, on average, in CD8+ than in CD4+ T cells.

As to this clone: As yet, its antigen is unknown.

The protocol was immunoSEQ multiplex PCR, while the TCRdb copy is restricted to in-frame clones and leaves out a portion. The sample lists about 80,000 clones, 90% seen once, with approximately 0.69% in the top ten. CDR3 length: 15 residues. The ends lost 7 bases at V and 1 base at J; junction bases unmatched: 4. Germline CDR1 is LNHDA and CDR2 is SQIVND (reference sequence). This material consisted of CD4+ or CD8+ T cells sorted from blood, taken in a trial of the OX40 agonist ivuxolimab. This receptor was obtained from an adult with an advanced solid tumor such as melanoma, head and neck, liver or kidney cancer. This chain connects TRBV19 to TRBJ1-3, with 10 bases that match TRBD1. The CDR3, as DNA: TGTGCCAGTAAAGGACAGGGGGTTTCTGGAAACACCATATATTTT. Translated, it gives CASKGQGVSGNTIYF. The variable domain in full, completed from reference TRBV19 and TRBJ1-3, reads DGGITQSPKYLFRKEGQNVTLSCEQNLNHDAMYWYRQDPGQGLRLIYYSQIVNDFQKGDIAEGYSVSREKKESFPLTVTSAQKNPTAFYLCASKGQGVSGNTIYFGEGSWLTVV.